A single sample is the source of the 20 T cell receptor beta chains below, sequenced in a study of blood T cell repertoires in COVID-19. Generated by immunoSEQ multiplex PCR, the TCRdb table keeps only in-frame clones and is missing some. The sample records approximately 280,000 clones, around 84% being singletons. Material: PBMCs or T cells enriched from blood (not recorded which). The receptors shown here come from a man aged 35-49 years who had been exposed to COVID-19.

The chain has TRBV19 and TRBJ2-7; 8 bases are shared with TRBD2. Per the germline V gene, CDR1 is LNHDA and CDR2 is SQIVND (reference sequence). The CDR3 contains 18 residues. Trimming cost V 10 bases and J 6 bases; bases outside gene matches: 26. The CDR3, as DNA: TGTGCCATTAAGGGTGGGCCTTTAGGCTTGAGCGGGAGCTTCGAGCAGTACTTC. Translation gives CAIKGGPLGLSGSFEQYF.

CDR3 sequence: CASTRLAGYNEQYF. CDR3 nucleotide sequence: TGTGCCAGCACCAGACTAGCGGGATACAACGAGCAGTACTTC. The chain links TRBV6-5 to TRBJ2-7, with TRBD2 identical over 11 bases. CDR1 and CDR2 (germline): MNHEY, SVGAGI. The junction had 7 bases not matched to a gene; V was cut back by 7 bases and J by 5 bases. The CDR3 consists of 14 residues.

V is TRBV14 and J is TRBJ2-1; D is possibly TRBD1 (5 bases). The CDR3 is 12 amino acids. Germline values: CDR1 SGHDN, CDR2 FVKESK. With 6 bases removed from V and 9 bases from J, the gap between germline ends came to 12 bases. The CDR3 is CASSQGPGEQFF. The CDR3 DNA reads TGTGCCAGCAGTCAGGGTCCGGGTGAGCAGTTCTTC. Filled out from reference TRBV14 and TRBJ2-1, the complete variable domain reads EAGVTQFPSHSVIEKGQTVTLRCDPISGHDNLYWYRRVMGKEIKFLLHFVKESKQDESGMPNNRFLAERTGGTYSTLKVQPAELEDSGVYFCASSQGPGEQFFGPGTRLTVL.

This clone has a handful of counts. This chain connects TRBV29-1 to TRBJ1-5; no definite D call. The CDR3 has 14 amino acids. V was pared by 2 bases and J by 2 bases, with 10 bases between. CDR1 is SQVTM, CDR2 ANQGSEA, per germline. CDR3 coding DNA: TGCAGCGTTGAAACCGGGAGTGGCAATCAGCCCCAGCATTTT. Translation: CSVETGSGNQPQHF.

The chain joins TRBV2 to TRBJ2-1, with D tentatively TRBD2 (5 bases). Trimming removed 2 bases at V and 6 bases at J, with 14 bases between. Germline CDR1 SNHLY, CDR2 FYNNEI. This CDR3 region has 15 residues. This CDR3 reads CASSEIGSGGNEQFF. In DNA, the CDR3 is TGTGCCAGCAGTGAAATTGGGAGTGGTGGCAATGAGCAGTTCTTC. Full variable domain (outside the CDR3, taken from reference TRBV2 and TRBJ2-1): EPEVTQTPSHQVTQMGQEVILRCVPISNHLYFYWYRQILGQKVEFLVSFYNNEISEKSEIFDDQFSVERPDGSNFTLKIRSTKLEDSAMYFCASSEIGSGGNEQFFGPGTRLTVL.

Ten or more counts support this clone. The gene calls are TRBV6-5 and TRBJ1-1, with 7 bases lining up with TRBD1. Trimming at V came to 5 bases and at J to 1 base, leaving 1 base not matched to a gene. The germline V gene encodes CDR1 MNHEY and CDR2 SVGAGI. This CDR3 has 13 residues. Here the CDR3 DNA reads TGTGCCAGCAGTCGGACAGGGAACACTGAAGCTTTCTTT. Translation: CASSRTGNTEAFF.

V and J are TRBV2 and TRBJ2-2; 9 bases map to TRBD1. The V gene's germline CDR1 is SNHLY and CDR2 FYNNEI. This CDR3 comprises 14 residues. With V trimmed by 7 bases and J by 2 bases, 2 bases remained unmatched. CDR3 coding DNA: TGTGCCAGCAACAGGGGGCGTAACACCGGGGAGCTGTTTTTT. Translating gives CASNRGRNTGELFF.

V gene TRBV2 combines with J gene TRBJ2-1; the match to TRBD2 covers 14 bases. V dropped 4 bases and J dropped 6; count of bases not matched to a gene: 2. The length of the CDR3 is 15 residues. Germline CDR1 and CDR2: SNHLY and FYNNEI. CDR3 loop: CASSGTSGRSNEQFF. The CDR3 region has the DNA TGTGCCAGCAGTGGGACTAGCGGGAGGTCCAATGAGCAGTTCTTC.

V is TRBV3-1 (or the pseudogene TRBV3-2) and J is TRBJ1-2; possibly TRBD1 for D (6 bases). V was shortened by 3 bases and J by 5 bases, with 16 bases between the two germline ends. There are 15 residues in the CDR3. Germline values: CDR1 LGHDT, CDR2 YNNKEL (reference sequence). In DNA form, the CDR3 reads TGTGCCAGCAGCCACCGGCGGGGGGCTAGTTATGGCTACACCTTC. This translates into CASSHRRGASYGYTF.

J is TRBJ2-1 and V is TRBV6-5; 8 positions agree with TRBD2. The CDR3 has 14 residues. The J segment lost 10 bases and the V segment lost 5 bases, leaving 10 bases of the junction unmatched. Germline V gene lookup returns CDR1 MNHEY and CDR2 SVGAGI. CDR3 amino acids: CASSMSGSGTEQFF. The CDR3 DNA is TGTGCCAGCAGTATGAGCGGGAGCGGTACCGAGCAGTTCTTC.

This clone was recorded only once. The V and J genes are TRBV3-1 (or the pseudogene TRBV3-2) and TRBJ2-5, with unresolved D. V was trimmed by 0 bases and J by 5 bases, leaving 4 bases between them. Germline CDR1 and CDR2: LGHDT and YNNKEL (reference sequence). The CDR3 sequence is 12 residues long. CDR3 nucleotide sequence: TGTGCCAGCAGCCAAGATATGGAGACCCAGTACTTC. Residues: CASSQDMETQYF.

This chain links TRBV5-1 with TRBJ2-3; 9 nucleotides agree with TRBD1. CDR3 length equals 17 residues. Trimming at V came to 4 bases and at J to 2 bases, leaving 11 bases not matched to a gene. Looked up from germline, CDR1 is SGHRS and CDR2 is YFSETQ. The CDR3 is CASSPAQGAKVTDTQYF. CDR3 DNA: TGCGCCAGCAGCCCCGCACAGGGGGCTAAAGTCACAGATACGCAGTATTTT.

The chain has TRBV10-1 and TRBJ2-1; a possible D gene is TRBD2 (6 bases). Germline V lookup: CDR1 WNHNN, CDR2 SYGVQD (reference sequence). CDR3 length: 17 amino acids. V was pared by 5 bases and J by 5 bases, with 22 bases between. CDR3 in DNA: TGCGCCAGCAGTAGGAGGCTGGGCGGGATCACCCACAATGAGCAGTTCTTC. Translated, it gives CASSRRLGGITHNEQFF.

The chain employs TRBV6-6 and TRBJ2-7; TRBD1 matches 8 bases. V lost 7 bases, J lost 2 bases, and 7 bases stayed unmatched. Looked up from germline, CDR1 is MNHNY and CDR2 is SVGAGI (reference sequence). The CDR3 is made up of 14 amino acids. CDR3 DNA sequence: TGTGCCAGCAATGACAGGGGAGTCGCCTACGAGCAGTACTTC. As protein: CASNDRGVAYEQYF.

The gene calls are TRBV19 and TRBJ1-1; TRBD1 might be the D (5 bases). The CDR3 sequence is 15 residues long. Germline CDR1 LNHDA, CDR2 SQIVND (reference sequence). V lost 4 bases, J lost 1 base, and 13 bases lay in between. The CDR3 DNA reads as TGTGCCAGTAGTACGCGCCGACAGACGAACACTGAAGCTTTCTTT. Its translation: CASSTRRQTNTEAFF.

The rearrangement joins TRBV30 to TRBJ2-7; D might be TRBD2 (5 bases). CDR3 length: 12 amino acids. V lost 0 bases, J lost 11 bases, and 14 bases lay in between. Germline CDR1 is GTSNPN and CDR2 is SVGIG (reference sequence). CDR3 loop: CAWSVQGGVEYF. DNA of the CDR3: TGTGCCTGGAGTGTACAAGGAGGAGTCGAGTACTTC.

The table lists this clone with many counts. For the CDR3, the DNA is TGTGCCAGCAGTTTTAGGCAGGGGCGCTTCTTT. Translation gives CASSFRQGRFF. The chain is built from TRBV12-3 or TRBV12-4 and TRBJ1-1; D may be TRBD1 (6 bases). The ends were cut back, 3 bases at V and 14 bases at J, with 13 bases in the middle. The CDR3 has 11 amino acids.

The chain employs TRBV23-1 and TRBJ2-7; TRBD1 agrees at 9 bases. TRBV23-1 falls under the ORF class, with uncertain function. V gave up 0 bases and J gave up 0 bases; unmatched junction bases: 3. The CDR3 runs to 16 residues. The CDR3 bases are TGCGCCAGCAGTCAATCAGGGGGACAGGGCTCCTACGAGCAGTACTTC. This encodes CASSQSGGQGSYEQYF.

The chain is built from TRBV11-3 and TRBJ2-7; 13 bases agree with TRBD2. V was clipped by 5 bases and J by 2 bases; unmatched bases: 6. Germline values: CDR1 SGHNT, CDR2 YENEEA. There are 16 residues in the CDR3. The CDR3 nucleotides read TGTGCCAGCAGCACCCGACTAGCGGGAGGCCCCTACGAGCAGTACTTC. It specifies CASSTRLAGGPYEQYF.

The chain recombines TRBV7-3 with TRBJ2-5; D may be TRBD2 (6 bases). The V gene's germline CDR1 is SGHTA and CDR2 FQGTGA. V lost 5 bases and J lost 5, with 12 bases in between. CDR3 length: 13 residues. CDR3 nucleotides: TGTGCCAGCAGCCCTGTTGGAGGGGAGACCCAGTACTTC. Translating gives CASSPVGGETQYF.